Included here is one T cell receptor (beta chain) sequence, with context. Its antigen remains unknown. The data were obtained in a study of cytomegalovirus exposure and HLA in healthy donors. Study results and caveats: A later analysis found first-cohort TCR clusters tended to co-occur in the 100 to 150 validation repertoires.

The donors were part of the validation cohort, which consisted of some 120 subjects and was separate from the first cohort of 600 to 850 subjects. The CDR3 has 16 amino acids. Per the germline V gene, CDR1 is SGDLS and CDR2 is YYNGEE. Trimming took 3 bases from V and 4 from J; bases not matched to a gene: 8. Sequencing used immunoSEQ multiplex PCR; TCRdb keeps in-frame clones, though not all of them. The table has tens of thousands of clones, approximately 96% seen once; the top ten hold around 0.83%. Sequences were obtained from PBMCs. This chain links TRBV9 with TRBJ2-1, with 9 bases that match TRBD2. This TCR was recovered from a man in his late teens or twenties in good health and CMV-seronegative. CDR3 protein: CASSEDTSGSYNEQFF. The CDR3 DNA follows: TGTGCCAGCAGCGAGGATACTAGCGGGTCTTACAATGAGCAGTTCTTC.